These T cell receptor beta chains were read from a single sample in a study of T cells after yellow fever vaccination. TCRdb re-derived calls from the 5' RACE reads in MiXCR, one entry per CDR3 protein. The sample includes a few hundred thousand distinct CDR3 sequences, roughly 5% seen only once; the top ten take about 3.5%. The sample in question was CD4+ T cells sorted from PBMCs, obtained on the day of the yellow fever booster vaccination. These receptors all stem from a man younger than 35 who received the YFV17D yellow fever vaccine. CDR3s include the opening cysteine and the closing phenylalanine or tryptophan. The D gene is left open where the match is weak. For some rows the clone size is stated as once, few or many, or as a class when expanded; others skip it.

V gene: TRBV7-2; clone size: few; D gene: NA; J gene: TRBJ1-5; CDR3 protein: CASRSEGGGNQPQHF; CDR3 DNA: TGTGCCAGCAGATCTGAGGGGGGGGGCAATCAGCCCCAGCATTTT
V gene: TRBV7-2; clone size: many; D gene: TRBD2; J gene: TRBJ2-1; CDR3 protein: CASSLGLANEQFF; CDR3 DNA: TGTGCCAGCAGCTTGGGACTAGCCAATGAGCAGTTCTTC
V gene: TRBV18; clone size: few; D gene: TRBD2; J gene: TRBJ2-1; CDR3 protein: CASSQAGVVNEQFF; CDR3 DNA: TGTGCCAGCTCACAAGCGGGGGTAGTCAATGAGCAGTTCTTC
V gene: TRBV7-6; clone size: NA; D gene: NA; J gene: TRBJ1-5; CDR3 protein: CASSSGVSGSNQPQHF; CDR3 DNA: TGTGCCAGCAGCTCAGGGGTTTCGGGAAGCAATCAGCCCCAGCATTTT
V gene: TRBV5-1; clone size: many; D gene: NA; J gene: TRBJ2-5; CDR3 protein: CASSFWGEETQYF; CDR3 DNA: TGCGCCAGCAGCTTCTGGGGGGAGGAGACCCAGTACTTC
V gene: TRBV5-1; clone size: many; D gene: NA; J gene: TRBJ2-6; CDR3 protein: CASSLWASTISGANVLTF; CDR3 DNA: TGCGCCAGCAGCTTGTGGGCCAGCACCATCTCTGGGGCCAACGTCCTGACTTTC
V gene: TRBV7-9; clone size: NA; D gene: NA; J gene: TRBJ1-1; CDR3 protein: CASSRGEGMNTEAFF; CDR3 DNA: TGTGCCAGCAGTCGTGGGGAGGGAATGAACACTGAAGCTTTCTTT
V gene: TRBV4-1; clone size: NA; D gene: NA; J gene: TRBJ1-2; CDR3 protein: CASSQDWGDNPGYTF; CDR3 DNA: TGCGCCAGCAGCCAGGACTGGGGGGACAATCCTGGCTACACCTTC
V gene: TRBV20-1; clone size: many; D gene: NA; J gene: TRBJ2-1; CDR3 protein: CSAIRSRALNEQFF; CDR3 DNA: TGCAGTGCCATAAGGAGCAGGGCCCTCAATGAGCAGTTCTTC
V gene: TRBV7-9; clone size: few; D gene: TRBD2; J gene: TRBJ2-3; CDR3 protein: CASSLGSGGGSDTQYF; CDR3 DNA: TGTGCCAGCAGCTTAGGGTCCGGCGGGGGGTCCGATACGCAGTATTTT
V gene: TRBV20-1; clone size: NA; D gene: NA; J gene: TRBJ1-5; CDR3 protein: CSARDNFYNQPQHF; CDR3 DNA: TGCAGTGCTAGGGACAATTTTTATAATCAGCCCCAGCATTTT
V gene: TRBV7-2; clone size: NA; D gene: NA; J gene: TRBJ2-3; CDR3 protein: CASSFPGSDTQYF; CDR3 DNA: TGTGCCAGCAGCTTCCCTGGCTCAGATACGCAGTATTTT
V gene: TRBV4-1; clone size: many; D gene: NA; J gene: TRBJ2-7; CDR3 protein: CASSAGNYEQYF; CDR3 DNA: TGCGCCAGCAGCGCGGGCAACTACGAGCAGTACTTC
V gene: TRBV29-1; clone size: NA; D gene: TRBD1; J gene: TRBJ1-4; CDR3 protein: CSAQGATNEKLFF; CDR3 DNA: TGCAGCGCCCAGGGGGCAACTAATGAAAAACTGTTTTTT
V gene: TRBV5-1; clone size: many; D gene: NA; J gene: TRBJ2-2; CDR3 protein: CASSLEQGFPGELFF; CDR3 DNA: TGCGCCAGCAGCTTGGAACAGGGATTTCCCGGGGAGCTGTTTTTT
V gene: TRBV28; clone size: few; D gene: NA; J gene: TRBJ2-2; CDR3 protein: CASIETGGHSGELFF; CDR3 DNA: TGTGCCAGCATCGAGACAGGAGGGCATTCCGGGGAGCTGTTTTTT
V gene: TRBV27; clone size: many; D gene: NA; J gene: TRBJ2-7; CDR3 protein: CATRKEGHSYEQYF; CDR3 DNA: TGTGCCACCCGGAAAGAGGGCCACTCCTACGAGCAGTACTTC
V gene: TRBV3-1; clone size: few; D gene: NA; J gene: TRBJ2-7; CDR3 protein: CASSLQGVREKYF; CDR3 DNA: TGTGCCAGCAGCCTCCAAGGGGTCCGTGAGAAGTACTTC
V gene: TRBV25-1; clone size: NA; D gene: NA; J gene: TRBJ1-2; CDR3 protein: CASSEPGWGYTF; CDR3 DNA: TGTGCCAGCAGTGAACCGGGTTGGGGCTACACCTTC
V gene: TRBV6-5; clone size: many; D gene: TRBD1; J gene: TRBJ2-1; CDR3 protein: CASSFRDRGGNEQFF; CDR3 DNA: TGTGCCAGCAGTTTCCGGGACAGGGGTGGGAATGAGCAGTTCTTC
V gene: TRBV3-1; clone size: few; D gene: NA; J gene: TRBJ2-3; CDR3 protein: CASSRSSSTDTQYF; CDR3 DNA: TGTGCCAGCAGCCGGAGCTCTAGCACAGATACGCAGTATTTT
V gene: TRBV15; clone size: NA; D gene: NA; J gene: TRBJ1-5; CDR3 protein: CATSNSNQPQHF; CDR3 DNA: TGTGCCACCAGCAATAGCAATCAGCCCCAGCATTTT
V gene: TRBV7-6; clone size: few; D gene: TRBD2; J gene: TRBJ2-3; CDR3 protein: CASSRLAGDADTQYF; CDR3 DNA: TGTGCCAGCAGCCGCCTAGCGGGGGACGCAGATACGCAGTATTTT
V gene: TRBV5-5; clone size: many; D gene: TRBD1; J gene: TRBJ2-7; CDR3 protein: CASSLTGGYEQYF; CDR3 DNA: TGTGCCAGCAGCTTGACAGGGGGCTACGAGCAGTACTTC
V gene: TRBV11-2; clone size: few; D gene: NA; J gene: TRBJ1-2; CDR3 protein: CASSSVDSHGYTF; CDR3 DNA: TGTGCCAGCAGCTCCGTAGACAGTCATGGCTACACCTTC
V gene: TRBV6-2/TRBV6-3; clone size: many; D gene: NA; J gene: TRBJ2-3; CDR3 protein: CASSSWNTQYF; CDR3 DNA: TGTGCCAGCAGTTCATGGAATACGCAGTATTTT
V gene: TRBV6-5; clone size: NA; D gene: NA; J gene: TRBJ1-1; CDR3 protein: CASSKQLNTEAFF; CDR3 DNA: TGTGCCAGCAGTAAACAGCTGAACACTGAAGCTTTCTTT
V gene: TRBV15; clone size: few; D gene: NA; J gene: TRBJ2-5; CDR3 protein: CATSREDRKETQYF; CDR3 DNA: TGTGCCACCAGCAGAGAGGACAGAAAAGAGACCCAGTACTTC
V gene: TRBV24-1; clone size: many; D gene: NA; J gene: TRBJ2-3; CDR3 protein: CATSDLGTDTQYF; CDR3 DNA: TGTGCCACCAGTGATTTGGGCACAGATACGCAGTATTTT
V gene: TRBV24-1; clone size: few; D gene: TRBD2; J gene: TRBJ2-1; CDR3 protein: CATSDLRASGGDEQFF; CDR3 DNA: TGTGCCACCAGTGATTTGCGGGCTAGCGGGGGGGATGAGCAGTTCTTC
V gene: TRBV7-9; clone size: many; D gene: TRBD1; J gene: TRBJ2-7; CDR3 protein: CASSPGGGQGTDEQYF; CDR3 DNA: TGTGCCAGCAGCCCAGGTGGAGGACAGGGAACGGACGAGCAGTACTTC
V gene: TRBV19; clone size: NA; D gene: NA; J gene: TRBJ2-5; CDR3 protein: CASSNKAAETQYF; CDR3 DNA: TGTGCCAGTAGTAACAAAGCCGCGGAGACCCAGTACTTC
V gene: TRBV11-1; clone size: many; D gene: TRBD2; J gene: TRBJ2-2; CDR3 protein: CASSLLPELAGTHNTGELFF; CDR3 DNA: TGTGCCAGCAGCTTGCTCCCTGAACTAGCGGGGACCCATAACACCGGGGAGCTGTTTTTT
V gene: TRBV10-3; clone size: few; D gene: NA; J gene: TRBJ1-1; CDR3 protein: CAIRHMNTEAFF; CDR3 DNA: TGTGCCATCAGACATATGAACACTGAAGCTTTCTTT
V gene: TRBV7-2; clone size: NA; D gene: NA; J gene: TRBJ2-5; CDR3 protein: CASSLGGRTETQYF; CDR3 DNA: TGTGCCAGCAGCTTAGGGGGCAGGACGGAGACCCAGTACTTC
V gene: TRBV9; clone size: many; D gene: NA; J gene: TRBJ2-5; CDR3 protein: CASSLRPGGPRETQYF; CDR3 DNA: TGTGCCAGCAGCCTGCGCCCTGGGGGGCCCCGGGAGACCCAGTACTTC
V gene: TRBV5-1; clone size: many; D gene: NA; J gene: TRBJ2-5; CDR3 protein: CASSINPVVPGETQYF; CDR3 DNA: TGCGCCAGCAGCATAAACCCGGTCGTACCGGGGGAGACCCAGTACTTC
V gene: TRBV4-3; clone size: NA; D gene: TRBD1; J gene: TRBJ1-2; CDR3 protein: CASSQDNRQGGGYGYTF; CDR3 DNA: TGCGCCAGCAGCCAAGATAATCGACAGGGTGGCGGCTATGGCTACACCTTC
V gene: TRBV6-5; clone size: NA; D gene: NA; J gene: TRBJ1-2; CDR3 protein: CASSYSSLAPAYGYTF; CDR3 DNA: TGTGCCAGCAGTTATTCCTCTCTGGCGCCCGCCTATGGCTACACCTTC
V gene: TRBV2; clone size: few; D gene: NA; J gene: TRBJ1-6; CDR3 protein: CASRMRGGPYNSPLHF; CDR3 DNA: TGTGCCAGCAGGATGAGGGGCGGCCCCTATAATTCACCCCTCCACTTT
V gene: TRBV10-3; clone size: few; D gene: NA; J gene: TRBJ2-2; CDR3 protein: CATRAGAQNTGELFF; CDR3 DNA: TGTGCCACCAGGGCGGGGGCTCAGAACACCGGGGAGCTGTTTTTT
V gene: TRBV2; clone size: NA; D gene: TRBD1; J gene: TRBJ2-2; CDR3 protein: CASSRTGDTGELFF; CDR3 DNA: TGTGCCAGCAGTAGGACAGGAGACACCGGGGAGCTGTTTTTT
V gene: TRBV11-2; clone size: NA; D gene: NA; J gene: TRBJ2-1; CDR3 protein: CASMRPGRNEQFF; CDR3 DNA: TGTGCCAGCATGAGACCCGGTCGGAATGAGCAGTTCTTC
V gene: TRBV6-5; clone size: NA; D gene: NA; J gene: TRBJ2-7; CDR3 protein: CASSSSRGSYEQYF; CDR3 DNA: TGTGCCAGCAGTTCTTCCCGGGGCTCCTACGAGCAGTACTTC
V gene: TRBV3-1; clone size: few; D gene: NA; J gene: TRBJ1-6; CDR3 protein: CASSRKLGTGNSPLHF; CDR3 DNA: TGTGCCAGCAGTCGCAAGCTCGGGACGGGTAATTCACCCCTCCACTTT
V gene: TRBV12-3/TRBV12-4; clone size: NA; D gene: NA; J gene: TRBJ2-5; CDR3 protein: CASSPLFSRGQETQYF; CDR3 DNA: TGTGCCAGCAGTCCCCTCTTTTCGCGGGGTCAAGAGACCCAGTACTTC
V gene: TRBV6-2/TRBV6-3; clone size: few; D gene: NA; J gene: TRBJ1-1; CDR3 protein: CASSYMGTPMNTEAFF; CDR3 DNA: TGTGCCAGCAGTTATATGGGGACTCCTATGAACACTGAAGCTTTCTTT
V gene: TRBV28; clone size: many; D gene: TRBD1; J gene: TRBJ2-7; CDR3 protein: CASSGGQNYEQYF; CDR3 DNA: TGTGCCAGCAGTGGGGGACAGAACTACGAGCAGTACTTC
V gene: TRBV2; clone size: many; D gene: TRBD2; J gene: TRBJ2-5; CDR3 protein: CATTPGLASETQYF; CDR3 DNA: TGTGCCACCACCCCGGGACTAGCTTCGGAGACCCAGTACTTC
V gene: TRBV29-1; clone size: few; D gene: NA; J gene: TRBJ1-4; CDR3 protein: CSVEVSLSRSGKLFF; CDR3 DNA: TGCAGCGTTGAAGTCTCGCTATCTCGATCAGGAAAACTGTTTTTT
V gene: TRBV9; clone size: few; D gene: NA; J gene: TRBJ1-4; CDR3 protein: CASSVALGSGEKLFF; CDR3 DNA: TGTGCCAGCAGCGTAGCTCTAGGGTCCGGAGAAAAACTGTTTTTT
V gene: TRBV7-9; clone size: few; D gene: NA; J gene: TRBJ1-2; CDR3 protein: CASESYGYTF; CDR3 DNA: TGTGCCAGCGAGAGTTATGGCTACACCTTC
V gene: TRBV5-4; clone size: NA; D gene: NA; J gene: TRBJ2-1; CDR3 protein: CASSLGSSLGDEQFF; CDR3 DNA: TGTGCCAGCAGCTTGGGGTCTAGTTTGGGGGATGAGCAGTTCTTC
V gene: TRBV10-1; clone size: few; D gene: TRBD2; J gene: TRBJ2-1; CDR3 protein: CASSSAGDTYNEQFF; CDR3 DNA: TGCGCCAGCAGTTCAGCGGGGGACACCTACAATGAGCAGTTCTTC
V gene: TRBV20-1; clone size: many; D gene: TRBD1; J gene: TRBJ1-6; CDR3 protein: CSARGTGGDYNSPLHF; CDR3 DNA: TGCAGTGCTAGAGGGACAGGGGGCGACTATAATTCACCCCTCCACTTT
V gene: TRBV12-3/TRBV12-4; clone size: NA; D gene: NA; J gene: TRBJ1-6; CDR3 protein: CASSFPDSPLHF; CDR3 DNA: TGTGCCAGCAGTTTCCCAGATTCACCCCTCCACTTT